The sequence of this TCR beta chain was determined in a study of T cells in Graves' hyperthyroidism and ophthalmopathy. Whole-study results and caveats: Blood held most thyroid clonotypes expanded above 0.001 frequency. A model built on 13 V-J features separated ophthalmopathy from stable hyperthyroidism.

Germline V CDR1 and CDR2: SGHAT, FQDESV (reference sequence). CDR3 length: 15 residues. Germline trimming cut 5 bases from V and 7 bases from J; bases unmatched to any gene: 8. This clonotype has a handful of counts. Its antigen remains unknown. Template material for amplifying TCR beta CDR3 regions consisted of RNA transcripts. Researchers ran a first-round RT-PCR on the TCR CDR3 using the HTBI primer set. TCRdb re-analysed the multiplex PCR reads in MiXCR, keeping a single row per CDR3 protein. The sample shows some 550,000 distinct CDR3 sequences, 16% of them seen only once. Ophthalmopathy patients showed a Clinical Activity Score of at least 3, NOSPECS grade of at least 4 and duration under 3 months.

Sequenced: blood. The receptor was isolated from a middle-aged woman with Graves' ophthalmopathy. The chain employs TRBV11-1 and TRBJ1-6, with 7 bases identical to TRBD1. CDR3 DNA sequence: TGTGCCAGCAGCCTGTCCGACAGGGAAAATTCACCCCTCCACTTT. Translated: CASSLSDRENSPLHF.